A single TCR beta chain is shown here with its context. What it binds is not known. The germline V gene encodes CDR1 MNHEY and CDR2 SMNVEV (reference sequence). V was cut by 5 bases and J by 2 bases, with 9 bases left in between. CDR3 length: 13 amino acids. This entry is derived from a study of T cell responses to AZD1222 COVID-19 vaccine. Across the whole study: Second-dose timings of about 4 or about 12 weeks were pooled. Overall study findings and caveats: Only five to seven individuals given AZD1222 were seropositive at baseline. Clonal diversity may have been underestimated, and the donors were mostly white British, with more females than males. A reported finding is that nearly half of spike-specific TCRs target unmutated variant regions.

The assay was immunoSEQ multiplex PCR, and TCRdb's table has in-frame clones only and misses some. The sample yields 130,000 to 150,000 clones, nearly 90% seen once. Specimen: peripheral blood, collected on day 0 of AZD1222 vaccination. This clonotype originated in an adult in good health. The chain carries TRBV27 and TRBJ1-2; D remains ambiguous. The CDR3 loop reads CASSPSGNYGYTF. CDR3 nucleotide sequence: TGTGCCAGCAGTCCCTCCGGGAACTATGGCTACACCTTC.